Listed below are T cell receptor beta chains from one sample, sequenced in a study of blood T cells in healthy people across ages. TCRdb itself ran the 5' RACE reads through MiXCR, one entry per CDR3 protein. The data show about 930,000 distinct CDR3 sequences, with 25% to 30% seen just once and 10% held by the top ten. The same sample was also used in a study of T cells of mothers and their children.

Sequencing used blood. These receptors all stem from a woman aged 40 to 50 in good health. Each CDR3 is given with its conserved first and last residue. The order of the fields is D gene, J gene, V gene, clone size, CDR3 DNA, CDR3 protein. D genes are given only for firm matches. The listing skips clone size in some rows; elsewhere it reads once, few, many or a size class.

>-|TRBJ2-3|TRBV12-3/TRBV12-4|-
TGTGCCAGCAGCCGTCTCACCGCAGATACGCAGTATTTT
CASSRLTADTQYF
>-|TRBJ1-2|TRBV10-3|few
TGTGCCATCAGTGCATCTGGGACTCCGAAACGGGGCTACACCTTC
CAISASGTPKRGYTF
>-|TRBJ2-7|TRBV18|many
TGTGCCAGCAGCCCCCTCGGGGGCGACGAGCAGTACTTC
CASSPLGGDEQYF
>TRBD1|TRBJ1-4|TRBV18|many
TGTGCCAGCTCCCCCGGGACAGGGGGTCTGAATGAAAAACTGTTTTTT
CASSPGTGGLNEKLFF
>-|TRBJ2-1|TRBV30|-
TGTGCCTGGAGCAGGCTGCGTGAGCAGTTCTTC
CAWSRLREQFF
>TRBD2|TRBJ2-1|TRBV20-1|-
TGCAGGACTAGCGGTCACAATGAGCAGTTCTTC
CRTSGHNEQFF
>-|TRBJ2-7|TRBV20-1|-
TGCAGTGCTAGGGGGGCACCGAGCTCCTACGAGCAGTACTTC
CSARGAPSSYEQYF
>TRBD1|TRBJ2-3|TRBV7-2|few
TGTGCCAGCAGCTTATGGGGCAGGGGGCACACAGATACGCAGTATTTT
CASSLWGRGHTDTQYF
>-|TRBJ1-2|TRBV30|-
TGTGCCTGGACCCCTCAGGGAATCGCGGGGTATGGCTACACCTTC
CAWTPQGIAGYGYTF
>TRBD2|TRBJ2-3|TRBV10-3|few
TGTGCCATCAGTGACCCCACTAGCGGGGGGGGCACAGATACGCAGTATTTT
CAISDPTSGGGTDTQYF
>-|TRBJ2-7|TRBV11-2|few
TGTGCCAGCAGCTTCCAAGGACAGCGAGCCTACGAGCAGTACTTC
CASSFQGQRAYEQYF
>-|TRBJ1-1|TRBV28|few
TGTGCCAGCAGCTCCACAGGTGACAACGCTGAAGCTTTCTTT
CASSSTGDNAEAFF
>TRBD1|TRBJ1-5|TRBV24-1|once
TGTGCCACCAGTGATTCGGGAAGGGGGGGGACAGGGGGGTTTCAGCCCCAGCATTTT
CATSDSGRGGTGGFQPQHF
>TRBD1|TRBJ2-7|TRBV30|many
TGTGCCTACGCCGGGACAGTCTCCTACGAGCAGTACTTC
CAYAGTVSYEQYF
>TRBD1|TRBJ1-2|TRBV6-2/TRBV6-3|few
TGTGCCAGCAGTTACCTGGGACAGATGGGTGGCTACACCTTC
CASSYLGQMGGYTF
>-|TRBJ2-5|TRBV20-1|few
TGCAGTGCAACTTCTAGGACTACAGAGACCCAGTACTTC
CSATSRTTETQYF
>TRBD1|TRBJ1-4|TRBV7-2|many
TGTGCCAGCAGTAGGACAGGGCTCAGGGAAAAACTGTTTTTT
CASSRTGLREKLFF
>-|TRBJ1-2|TRBV20-1|many
TGCAGTGCTACCCCAGGGCTCTATGGCTACACCTTC
CSATPGLYGYTF
>-|TRBJ2-7|TRBV10-3|many
TGTGCCATCAGTGTAACGGTTGACTACGAGCAGTACTTC
CAISVTVDYEQYF
>-|TRBJ2-1|TRBV5-1|few
TGCGCCAGCAGCTTGTGGGCCGACAATGAGCAGTTCTTC
CASSLWADNEQFF
>-|TRBJ1-1|TRBV5-6|-
TGTGCCAGCAGCAAGGCAGGACCCGTGAACACTGAAGCTTTCTTT
CASSKAGPVNTEAFF
>-|TRBJ2-3|TRBV5-1|many
TGCGCCAGCAGCCCTGGACAGCACACAGATACGCAGTATTTT
CASSPGQHTDTQYF
>-|TRBJ2-7|TRBV5-5|-
TGTGCCAGCAGCTTGGAGGGTCTGAGCTCCTACGAGCAGTACTTC
CASSLEGLSSYEQYF
>TRBD1|TRBJ1-2|TRBV7-9|-
TGTGCCAGCAACCGCGGGACAGGGGGCTCCCATGGCTACACCTTC
CASNRGTGGSHGYTF
>-|TRBJ2-6|TRBV2|-
TGTGCCAGCAGTGAAGCCATCCCTGGGGCCAACGTCCTGACTTTC
CASSEAIPGANVLTF
>-|TRBJ1-2|TRBV28|-
TGTGCCAGCAGTACACAGGGCCCTCCTTTTCCCTATGGCTACACCTTC
CASSTQGPPFPYGYTF
>-|TRBJ1-1|TRBV5-1|-
TGCGCCAGCAAGTCGGGCCTTGAAGCTTTCTTT
CASKSGLEAFF
>-|TRBJ2-3|TRBV5-4|few
TGTGCCAGCAGCTTGAAGATAGCATCAACAGATACGCAGTATTTT
CASSLKIASTDTQYF
>-|TRBJ1-1|TRBV4-1|-
TGCGCCAGCAGGGGATCGAACACTGGAGCTTTCTTT
CASRGSNTGAFF
>TRBD2|TRBJ2-3|TRBV7-2|once
TGTTCCAGCAGCTCAACCGGACTAGCGGGGAGCACAGATACGCAGTATTTT
CSSSSTGLAGSTDTQYF
>TRBD1|TRBJ2-7|TRBV7-8|many
TGTGCCAGCAGCTTAGTAGGGGGCAACTACGAGCAGTACTTC
CASSLVGGNYEQYF
>-|TRBJ1-2|TRBV7-9|-
TGTGCCAGCAGCCACGATGTTAAACAGAACTATGGCTACACCTTC
CASSHDVKQNYGYTF
>TRBD2|TRBJ2-3|TRBV20-1|many
TGCAGTGCTAGAGATCTGACTAGCGGGGCGGTCTTAACAGATACGCAGTATTTT
CSARDLTSGAVLTDTQYF
>TRBD1|TRBJ2-7|TRBV12-3/TRBV12-4|-
TGTGCCAGCAGGTTAGGCAGGGGGTACGAGCAGTACTTC
CASRLGRGYEQYF